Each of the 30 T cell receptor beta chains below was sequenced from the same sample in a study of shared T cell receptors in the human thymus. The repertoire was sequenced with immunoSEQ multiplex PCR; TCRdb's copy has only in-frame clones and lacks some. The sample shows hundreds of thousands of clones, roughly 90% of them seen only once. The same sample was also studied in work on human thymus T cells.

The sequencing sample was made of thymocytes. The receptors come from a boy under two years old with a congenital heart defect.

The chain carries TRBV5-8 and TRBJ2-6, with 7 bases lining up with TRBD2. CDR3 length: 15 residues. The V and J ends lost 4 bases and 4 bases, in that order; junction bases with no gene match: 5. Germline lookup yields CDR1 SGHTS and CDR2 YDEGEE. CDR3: CASSATSDGANVLTF. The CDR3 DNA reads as TGTGCCAGCAGCGCTACTAGCGACGGGGCCAACGTCCTGACTTTC.

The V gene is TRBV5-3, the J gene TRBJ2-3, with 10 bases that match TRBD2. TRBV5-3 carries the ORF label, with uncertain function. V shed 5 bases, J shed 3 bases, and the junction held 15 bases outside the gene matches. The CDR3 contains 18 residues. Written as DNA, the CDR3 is TGTGCCAGAAGTTCTAGCGGGAGTAGACTGGGGGGGACAGATACGCAGTATTTT. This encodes CARSSSGSRLGGTDTQYF.

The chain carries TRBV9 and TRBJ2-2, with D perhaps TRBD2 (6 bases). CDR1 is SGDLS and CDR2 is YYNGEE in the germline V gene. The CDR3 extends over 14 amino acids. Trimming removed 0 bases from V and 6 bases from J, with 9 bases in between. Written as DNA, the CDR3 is TGTGCCAGCAGCGTAGTGGAGGGAGCCGGGGAGCTGTTTTTT. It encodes CASSVVEGAGELFF.

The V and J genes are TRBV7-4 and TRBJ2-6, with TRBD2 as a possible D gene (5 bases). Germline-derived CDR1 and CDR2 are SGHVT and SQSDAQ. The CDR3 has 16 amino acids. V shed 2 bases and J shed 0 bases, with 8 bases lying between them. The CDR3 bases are TGTGCCAGCAGCTTAACCCTAGCCTCTGGGGCCAACGTCCTGACTTTC. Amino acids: CASSLTLASGANVLTF.

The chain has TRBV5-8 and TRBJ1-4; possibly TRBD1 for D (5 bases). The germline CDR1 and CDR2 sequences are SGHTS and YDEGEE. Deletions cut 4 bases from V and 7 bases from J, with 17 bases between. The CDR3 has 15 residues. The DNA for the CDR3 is TGTGCCAGCAGCCCCGGGGGGGGTGGAGGTGAAAAACTGTTTTTT. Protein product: CASSPGGGGGEKLFF.

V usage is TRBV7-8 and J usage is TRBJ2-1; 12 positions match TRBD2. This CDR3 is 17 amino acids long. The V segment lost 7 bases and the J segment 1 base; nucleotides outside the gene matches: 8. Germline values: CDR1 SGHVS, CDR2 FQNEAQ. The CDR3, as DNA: TGTGCCAGCACCCTTTCTGGGACTAGCGGGTCCTACAATGAGCAGTTCTTC. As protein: CASTLSGTSGSYNEQFF.

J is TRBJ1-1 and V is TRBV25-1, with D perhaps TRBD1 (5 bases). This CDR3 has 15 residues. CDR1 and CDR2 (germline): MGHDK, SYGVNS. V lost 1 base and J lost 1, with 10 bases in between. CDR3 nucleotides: TGTGCCAGCAGTGAATTGAAGGGGAAGAACACTGAAGCTTTCTTT. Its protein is CASSELKGKNTEAFF.

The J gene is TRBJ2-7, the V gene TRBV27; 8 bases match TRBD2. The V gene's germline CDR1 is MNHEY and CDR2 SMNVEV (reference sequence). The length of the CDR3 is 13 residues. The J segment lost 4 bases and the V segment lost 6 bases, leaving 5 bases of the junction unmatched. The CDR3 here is CASRSGSLYEQYF. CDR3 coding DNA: TGTGCCAGCAGGAGCGGGAGTCTTTACGAGCAGTACTTC.

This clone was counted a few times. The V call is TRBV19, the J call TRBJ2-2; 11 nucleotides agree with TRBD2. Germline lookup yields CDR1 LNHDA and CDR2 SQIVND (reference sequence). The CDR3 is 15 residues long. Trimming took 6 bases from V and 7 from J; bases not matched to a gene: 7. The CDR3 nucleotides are TGTGCCAGTAGCAGCGGGACTAGCGGCAACGGGGAGCTGTTTTTT. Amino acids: CASSSGTSGNGELFF.

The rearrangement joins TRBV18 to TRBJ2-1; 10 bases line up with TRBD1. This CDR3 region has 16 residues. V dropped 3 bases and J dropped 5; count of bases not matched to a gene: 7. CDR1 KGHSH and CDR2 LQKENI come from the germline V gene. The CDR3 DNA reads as TGTGCCAGCTCACCTAAAGGGACAGGGGCCAACAATGAGCAGTTCTTC. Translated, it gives CASSPKGTGANNEQFF.

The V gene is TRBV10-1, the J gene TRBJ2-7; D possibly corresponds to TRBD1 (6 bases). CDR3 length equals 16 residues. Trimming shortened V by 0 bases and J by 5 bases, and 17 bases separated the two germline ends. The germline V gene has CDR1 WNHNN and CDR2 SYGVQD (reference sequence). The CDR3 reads CASSESRQDRIDEQYF. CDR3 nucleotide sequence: TGCGCCAGCAGTGAGTCGCGGCAGGACAGAATCGACGAGCAGTACTTC.

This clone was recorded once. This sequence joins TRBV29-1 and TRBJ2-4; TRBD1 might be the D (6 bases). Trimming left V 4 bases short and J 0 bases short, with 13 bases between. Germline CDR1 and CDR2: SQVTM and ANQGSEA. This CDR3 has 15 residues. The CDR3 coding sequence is TGCAGCGTTGCAGGGGCCATAACAGCCAAAAACATTCAGTACTTC. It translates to CSVAGAITAKNIQYF.

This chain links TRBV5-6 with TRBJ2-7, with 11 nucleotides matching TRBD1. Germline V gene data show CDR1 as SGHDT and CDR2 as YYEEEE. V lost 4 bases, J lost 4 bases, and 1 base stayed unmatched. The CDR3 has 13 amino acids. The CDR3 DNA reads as TGTGCCAGCAGCCGGGACAGGGGGTACGAGCAGTACTTC. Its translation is CASSRDRGYEQYF.

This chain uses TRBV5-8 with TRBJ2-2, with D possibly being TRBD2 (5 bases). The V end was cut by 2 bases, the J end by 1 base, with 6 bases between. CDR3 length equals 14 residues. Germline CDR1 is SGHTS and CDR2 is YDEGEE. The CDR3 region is CASSFEGNTGELFF. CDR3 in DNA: TGTGCCAGCAGCTTTGAGGGGAACACCGGGGAGCTGTTTTTT.

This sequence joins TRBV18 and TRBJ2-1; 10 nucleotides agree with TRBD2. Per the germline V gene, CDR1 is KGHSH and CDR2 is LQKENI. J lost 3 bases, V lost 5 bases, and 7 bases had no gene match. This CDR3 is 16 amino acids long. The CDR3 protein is CASSNLAGVGYNEQFF. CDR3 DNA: TGTGCCAGCTCAAACCTAGCGGGAGTCGGCTACAATGAGCAGTTCTTC.

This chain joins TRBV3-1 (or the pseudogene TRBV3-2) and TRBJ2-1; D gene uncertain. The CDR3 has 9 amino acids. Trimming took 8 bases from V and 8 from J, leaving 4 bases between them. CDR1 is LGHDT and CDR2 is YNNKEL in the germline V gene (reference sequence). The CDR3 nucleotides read TGTGCCAGCTTCGATGAGCAGTTCTTC. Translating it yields CASFDEQFF.

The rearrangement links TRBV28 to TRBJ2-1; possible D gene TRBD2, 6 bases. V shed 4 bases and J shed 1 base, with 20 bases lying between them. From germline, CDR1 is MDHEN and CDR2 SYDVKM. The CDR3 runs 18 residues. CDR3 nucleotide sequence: TGTGCCAGCAGTTGGTTTAGGGAGACTAGTACTTCCTACAATGAGCAGTTCTTC. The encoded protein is CASSWFRETSTSYNEQFF. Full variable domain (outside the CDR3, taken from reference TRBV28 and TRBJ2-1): DVKVTQSSRYLVKRTGEKVFLECVQDMDHENMFWYRQDPGLGLRLIYFSYDVKMKEKGDIPEGYSVSREKKERFSLILESASTNQTSMYLCASSWFRETSTSYNEQFFGPGTRLTVL.

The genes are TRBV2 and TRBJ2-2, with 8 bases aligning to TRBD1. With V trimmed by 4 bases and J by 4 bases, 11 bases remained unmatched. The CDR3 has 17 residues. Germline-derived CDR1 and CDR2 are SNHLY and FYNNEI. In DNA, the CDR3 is TGTGCCAGCAGTGGCCTCCAGGGGGCAGGAGGCACCGGGGAGCTGTTTTTT. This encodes CASSGLQGAGGTGELFF.

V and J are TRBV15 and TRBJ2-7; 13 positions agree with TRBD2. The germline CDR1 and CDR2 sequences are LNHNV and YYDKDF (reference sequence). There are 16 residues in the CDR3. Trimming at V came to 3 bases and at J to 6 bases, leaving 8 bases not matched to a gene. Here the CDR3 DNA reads TGTGCCACCAGCAGTGATCGGACTAGCGGGAGTTTCGAGCAGTACTTC. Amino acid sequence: CATSSDRTSGSFEQYF.

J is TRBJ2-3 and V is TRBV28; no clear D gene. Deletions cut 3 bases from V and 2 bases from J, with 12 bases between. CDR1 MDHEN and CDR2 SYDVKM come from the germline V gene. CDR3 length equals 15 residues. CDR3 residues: CASSFILENTDTQYF. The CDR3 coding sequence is TGTGCCAGCAGTTTTATCCTAGAGAACACAGATACGCAGTATTTT. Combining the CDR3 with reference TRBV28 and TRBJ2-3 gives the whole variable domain DVKVTQSSRYLVKRTGEKVFLECVQDMDHENMFWYRQDPGLGLRLIYFSYDVKMKEKGDIPEGYSVSREKKERFSLILESASTNQTSMYLCASSFILENTDTQYFGPGTRLTVL.

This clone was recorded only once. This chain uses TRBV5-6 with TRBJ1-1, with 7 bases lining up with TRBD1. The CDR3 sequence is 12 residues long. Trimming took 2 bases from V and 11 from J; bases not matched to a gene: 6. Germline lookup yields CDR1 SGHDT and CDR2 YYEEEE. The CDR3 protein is CASSLHRGMAFF. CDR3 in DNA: TGTGCCAGCAGCTTACACAGGGGTATGGCTTTCTTT.

CDR3 residues: CASSPGRYQETQYF. The CDR3, as DNA: TGCGCCAGCAGCCCCGGGAGGTACCAAGAGACCCAGTACTTC. The chain uses TRBV5-1 and TRBJ2-5, with 7 bases that match TRBD2. This CDR3 comprises 14 residues. The trim removed 4 bases at V and 0 bases at J, leaving 3 bases unmatched. The germline CDR1 and CDR2 sequences are SGHRS and YFSETQ.

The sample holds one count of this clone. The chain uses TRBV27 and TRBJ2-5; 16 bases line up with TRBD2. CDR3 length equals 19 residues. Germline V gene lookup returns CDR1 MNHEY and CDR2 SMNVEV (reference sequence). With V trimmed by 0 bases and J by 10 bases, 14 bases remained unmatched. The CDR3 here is CASSLSGTSGRAQFKDQYF. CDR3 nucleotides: TGTGCCAGCAGTTTATCCGGGACTAGCGGGAGGGCCCAATTCAAGGACCAGTACTTC.

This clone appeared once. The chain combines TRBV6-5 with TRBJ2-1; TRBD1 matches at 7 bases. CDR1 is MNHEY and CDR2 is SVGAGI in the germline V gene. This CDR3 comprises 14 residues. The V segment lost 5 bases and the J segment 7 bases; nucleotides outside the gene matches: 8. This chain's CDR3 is CASSPLTGRNEQFF. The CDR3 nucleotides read TGTGCCAGCAGTCCTTTGACAGGGCGGAATGAGCAGTTCTTC.

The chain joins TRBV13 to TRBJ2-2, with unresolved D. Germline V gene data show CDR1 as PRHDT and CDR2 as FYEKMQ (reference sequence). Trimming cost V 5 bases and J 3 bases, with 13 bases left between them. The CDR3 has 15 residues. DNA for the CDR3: TGTGCCAGCAGCGTGAGTCCCCACGACACCGGGGAGCTGTTTTTT. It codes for CASSVSPHDTGELFF.

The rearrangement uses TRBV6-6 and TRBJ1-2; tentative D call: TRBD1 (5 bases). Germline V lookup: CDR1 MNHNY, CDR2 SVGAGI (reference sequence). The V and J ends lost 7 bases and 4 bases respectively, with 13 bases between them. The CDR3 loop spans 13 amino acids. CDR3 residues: CASKLPGAYGYTF. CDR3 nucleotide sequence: TGTGCCAGCAAACTGCCTGGGGCCTATGGCTACACCTTC.

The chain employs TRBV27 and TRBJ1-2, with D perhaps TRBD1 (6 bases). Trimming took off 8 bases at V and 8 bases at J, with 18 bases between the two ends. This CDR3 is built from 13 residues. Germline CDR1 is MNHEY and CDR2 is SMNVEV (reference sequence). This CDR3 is CASHREGGRGYTF. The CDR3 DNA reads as TGTGCCAGCCACCGGGAGGGGGGACGAGGCTACACCTTC.

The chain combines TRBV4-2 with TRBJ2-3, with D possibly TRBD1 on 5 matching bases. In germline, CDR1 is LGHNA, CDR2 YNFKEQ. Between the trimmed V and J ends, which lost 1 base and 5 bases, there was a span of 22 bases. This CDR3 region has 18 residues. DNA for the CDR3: TGTGCCAGCAGCCAAGCAGCCGTTAGGGGCAAGGTTCGAGATACGCAGTATTTT. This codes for CASSQAAVRGKVRDTQYF.

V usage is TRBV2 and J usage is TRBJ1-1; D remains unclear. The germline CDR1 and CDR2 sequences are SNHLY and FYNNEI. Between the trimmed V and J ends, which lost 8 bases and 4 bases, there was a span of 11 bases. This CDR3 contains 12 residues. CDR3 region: CASGSGGTEAFF. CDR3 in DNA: TGTGCCAGCGGGAGCGGAGGCACTGAAGCTTTCTTT.

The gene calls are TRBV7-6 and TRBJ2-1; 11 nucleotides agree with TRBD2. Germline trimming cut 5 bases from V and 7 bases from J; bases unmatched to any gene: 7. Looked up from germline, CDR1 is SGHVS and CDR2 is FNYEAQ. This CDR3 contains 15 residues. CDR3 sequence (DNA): TGTGCCAGCAGCGAGACTAGCGGGATTGTGAATGAGCAGTTCTTC. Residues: CASSETSGIVNEQFF.